One sample yielded the 9 T cell receptor beta chains listed below, sequenced in a study of blood T cell repertoires in COVID-19 (dated by TCRdb to about 2020). The library was built by means of the immunoSEQ multiplex PCR assay. Sourced from immuneACCESS, this table was stored by TCRdb with only in-frame sequences that have V and J called. A share of the clones is absent; for the studies checked, an unresolved V gene accounts for under half, and the remainder has no known explanation. Recorded for this sample are 60,000 to 65,000 clones; 90% of them occurred a single time. 9% to 9.5% of the sample lies in the top ten. Sequences were obtained from peripheral blood. Receptor source: an elderly woman with active COVID-19.

This chain links TRBV7-9 with TRBJ1-6, with D perhaps TRBD1 (5 bases). The germline CDR1 and CDR2 sequences are SEHNR and FQNEAQ (reference sequence). This CDR3 is 15 amino acids long. V was trimmed by 2 bases and J by 6 bases, leaving 11 bases between them. CDR3 in amino acids: CASSLFLGRNSPLHF. DNA for the CDR3: TGTGCCAGCAGCTTATTCCTGGGGCGTAATTCACCCCTCCACTTT.

The gene calls are TRBV12-3 or TRBV12-4 and TRBJ2-2; D unresolved. Trimming removed 5 bases at V and 3 bases at J, with 4 bases between. CDR3 length: 12 amino acids. CDR3 protein: CASSLDTGELFF. The DNA of the CDR3 is TGTGCCAGCAGTCTTGACACCGGGGAGCTGTTTTTT.

The V and J genes are TRBV29-1 and TRBJ2-3; 9 bases map to TRBD1. Germline assignment: CDR1 SQVTM and CDR2 ANQGSEA. The V gene end was trimmed by 3 bases and the J gene end by 1 base; junction bases not matched to a gene: 5. The CDR3 sequence is 15 residues long. The CDR3 DNA reads as TGCAGCGTTGAGGGGACAGGGAGAGGCACAGATACGCAGTATTTT. Protein sequence: CSVEGTGRGTDTQYF.

The V and J genes are TRBV6-5 and TRBJ1-1, with D maybe TRBD1 (5 bases). The length of the CDR3 is 12 residues. Germline V CDR1 and CDR2: MNHEY, SVGAGI. V shed 8 bases and J shed 3 bases, with 10 bases lying between them. The CDR3 sequence: CASQGLDTEAFF. The CDR3, as DNA: TGTGCCAGCCAGGGATTGGACACTGAAGCTTTCTTT.

The chain links TRBV28 to TRBJ1-2; 7 positions match TRBD1. The length of the CDR3 is 13 residues. With V trimmed by 6 bases and J by 7 bases, 8 bases remained unmatched. Per the germline V gene, CDR1 is MDHEN and CDR2 is SYDVKM. CDR3 DNA: TGTGCCAGCAGGGCGGGACAGTTGGGTGGCTACACCTTC. Translating it yields CASRAGQLGGYTF.

The CDR3 spells CAIRGLAQEGGQFF. DNA for the CDR3: TGTGCCATCAGGGGACTAGCCCAGGAAGGGGGGCAGTTCTTC. The chain links TRBV10-3 to TRBJ2-1; 9 bases align to TRBD2. The CDR3 totals 14 residues. Germline loops: CDR1 ENHRY, CDR2 SYGVKD. V dropped 6 bases and J dropped 12; count of bases not matched to a gene: 12.

The chain joins TRBV2 to TRBJ1-2; D is perhaps TRBD1 (5 bases). Germline V lookup: CDR1 SNHLY, CDR2 FYNNEI. Trimming left V 5 bases short and J 0 bases short, with 10 bases between. The CDR3 has 14 residues. The CDR3 here is CASSSDRSNYGYTF. CDR3 coding DNA: TGTGCCAGCAGTTCTGACAGATCTAACTATGGCTACACCTTC.

V gene TRBV9 combines with J gene TRBJ1-4; D uncertain. Between the trimmed V and J ends, which lost 4 bases and 5 bases, there was a span of 12 bases. Germline lookup yields CDR1 SGDLS and CDR2 YYNGEE. CDR3 length equals 14 residues. The chain's CDR3 is CASSRDSRNEKLFF. The DNA of the CDR3 is TGTGCCAGCAGCCGGGATAGCAGAAATGAAAAACTGTTTTTT.

The rearrangement uses TRBV3-1 (or the pseudogene TRBV3-2) and TRBJ2-5; 7 bases agree with TRBD2. The CDR3 runs 14 residues. With 4 bases clipped from V and 3 bases from J, the junction kept 5 bases outside the gene matches. CDR1 is LGHDT and CDR2 is YNNKEL in the germline V gene (reference sequence). CDR3 loop: CASSPNAGEETQYF. The CDR3 DNA follows: TGTGCCAGCAGCCCAAACGCGGGGGAAGAGACCCAGTACTTC.